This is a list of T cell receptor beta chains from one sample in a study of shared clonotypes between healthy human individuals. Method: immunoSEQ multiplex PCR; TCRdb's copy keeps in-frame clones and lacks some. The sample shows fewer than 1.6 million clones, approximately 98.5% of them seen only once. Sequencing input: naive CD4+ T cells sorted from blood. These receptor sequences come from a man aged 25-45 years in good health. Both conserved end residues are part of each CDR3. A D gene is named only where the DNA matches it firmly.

CASSFTGSYEQYF,NA,TRBV5-1,13
CASSLGTSGRPTGELFF,TRBD2,TRBV27,17
CASSVRQGAEAFF,TRBD1,TRBV9,13
CASSLRGVAQPQHF,NA,TRBV5-6,14
CASSSDSSQETQYF,NA,TRBV7-2,14
CATVAGGPLYEQFF,TRBD2,TRBV5-4,14
CATSVPGLADYNEQFF,TRBD2,TRBV15,16
CAWRALRDEQYF,NA,TRBV30,12
CASSLGKPEYF,NA,TRBV7-2,11
CASSYLTGSDQPQHF,NA,TRBV6-6,15
CASSFYSGNEQFF,TRBD2,TRBV7-2,13
CASSSQGPDTQYF,NA,TRBV5-1,13
CASSLYGKATNEKLFF,NA,TRBV7-2,16
CASSEGQGPYEQYF,TRBD1,TRBV18,14
CASSRTRGRQYEQYF,NA,TRBV6-5,15
CASSSETGGTSGMGSYEQYF,NA,TRBV5-1,20
CASSFAGTEAFF,NA,TRBV7-9,12
CASSPLKGLQDGYTF,NA,TRBV18,15
CASSYSPGTSDYEQYF,TRBD2,TRBV6-5,16
CASSSPGQGNTEAFF,TRBD1,TRBV19,15
CASSQGFDNEQFF,NA,TRBV14,13
CASSQVGLAGGSSYEQYF,TRBD2,TRBV4-2,18
CASSLWTTPSTDTQYF,NA,TRBV6-6,16